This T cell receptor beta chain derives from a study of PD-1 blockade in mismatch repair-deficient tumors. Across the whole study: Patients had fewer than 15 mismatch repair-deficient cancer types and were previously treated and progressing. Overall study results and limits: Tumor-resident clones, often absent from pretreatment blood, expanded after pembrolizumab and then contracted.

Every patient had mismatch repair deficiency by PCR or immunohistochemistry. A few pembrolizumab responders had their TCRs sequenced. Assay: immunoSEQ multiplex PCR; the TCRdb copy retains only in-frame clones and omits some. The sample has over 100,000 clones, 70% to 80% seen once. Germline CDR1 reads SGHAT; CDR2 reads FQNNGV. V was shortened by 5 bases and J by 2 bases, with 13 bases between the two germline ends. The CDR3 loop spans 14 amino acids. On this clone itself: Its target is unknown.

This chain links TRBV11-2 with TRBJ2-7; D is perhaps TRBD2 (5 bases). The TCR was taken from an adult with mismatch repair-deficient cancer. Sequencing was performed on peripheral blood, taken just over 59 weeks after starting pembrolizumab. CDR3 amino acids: CASSLGLTAYEQYF. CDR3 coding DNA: TGTGCCAGCAGCCTTGGACTTACCGCCTACGAGCAGTACTTC. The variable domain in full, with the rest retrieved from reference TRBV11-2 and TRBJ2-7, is EAGVAQSPRYKIIEKRQSVAFWCNPISGHATLYWYQQILGQGPKLLIQFQNNGVVDDSQLPKDRFSAERLKGVDSTLKIQPAKLEDSAVYLCASSLGLTAYEQYFGPGTRLTVT.